This is a list of T cell receptor beta chains from one sample in a study of T cell changes during pregnancy in multiple sclerosis. Repertoires were generated with immunoSEQ multiplex PCR, while TCRdb's copy carries only in-frame clones and drops some. The table includes 50,000 to 65,000 clones, about 90% detected once. This sample comprised CD4+ T cells from peripheral blood mononuclear cells, obtained in the first trimester of pregnancy. These receptors were obtained from a female donor with multiple sclerosis, enrolled in a pregnancy study. The CDR3 runs from the conserved cysteine through the conserved F or W. D genes are given only for firm matches. For some rows the clone size is stated as once, few or many, or as a class when expanded; others skip it.

d_call	j_call	v_call	clone_size	cdr3_nt	cdr3_aa
.	TRBJ1-2	TRBV4-3	.	TGCGCCAGCAGCCAAGAAGCCAGGGTCTATGGCTACACCTTC	CASSQEARVYGYTF
.	TRBJ2-1	TRBV7-7	.	TGTGCCAGCAGCTTAAGACTGGGGGGTGAGCAGTTCTTC	CASSLRLGGEQFF
.	TRBJ1-6	TRBV30	.	TGTGCCTGGAGTGTATCAGGGAAGGCTTCACCCCTCCACTTT	CAWSVSGKASPLHF
TRBD2	TRBJ2-3	TRBV6-1	.	TGTGCCAGCCTACTAGCGGGGGGTGGGCATACGCAGTATTTT	CASLLAGGGHTQYF
TRBD1	TRBJ2-7	TRBV9	.	TGTGCCAGCAGCCCCCGGGACAGGGGTATGTACGAGCAGTACTTC	CASSPRDRGMYEQYF
TRBD2	TRBJ2-7	TRBV7-2	.	TGTGCCAGCAGCGCGGGACTAGCGTTTTCCTACGAGCAGTACTTC	CASSAGLAFSYEQYF
.	TRBJ2-1	TRBV28	.	TGTGCCAGCACACTTTCGGAGCGATACAATGAGCAGTTCTTC	CASTLSERYNEQFF
TRBD1	TRBJ2-5	TRBV7-2	.	TGTGCCAGCAGCTTCGACCGGGACAGGACCCAGTACTTC	CASSFDRDRTQYF
.	TRBJ2-7	TRBV14	.	TGTGCCAGCAGCTACGGGGGACCCTACGAGCAGTACTTC	CASSYGGPYEQYF
TRBD2	TRBJ2-3	TRBV7-8	.	TGTGCCAGCAGCTTATCGACTAGCGGGGAATACACAGATACGCAGTATTTT	CASSLSTSGEYTDTQYF
.	TRBJ1-2	TRBV5-6	.	TGTGCCAGCAGCTTGGAAGGTACCAGGGTGAGCTATGGCTACACCTTC	CASSLEGTRVSYGYTF
TRBD1	TRBJ1-1	TRBV2	few	TGTGCCAGCAGTGGGGCCGGGACAGGTGAAGCTTTCTTT	CASSGAGTGEAFF
TRBD1	TRBJ1-4	TRBV6-5	.	TGTGCCAGCAGTTACTCACCGACAGGGATGTCACTGTTTTTT	CASSYSPTGMSLFF
TRBD1	TRBJ1-2	TRBV30	.	TGTGCCTGGGCCACGACAGGGAACTATGGCTACACCTTC	CAWATTGNYGYTF
TRBD1	TRBJ2-5	TRBV7-2	.	TGTGCCAGCAGCTCAGACAGGGATGGGACCCAGTACTTC	CASSSDRDGTQYF
TRBD1	TRBJ1-2	TRBV2	.	TGTGCCAGCAGCGCGACAGGGTTGAACTATGGCTACACCTTC	CASSATGLNYGYTF
.	TRBJ1-3	TRBV15	.	TGTGCCACCAGCAGAGATCACGGAGCACAGGGTCTCTCTGGAAACACCATATATTTT	CATSRDHGAQGLSGNTIYF
TRBD2	TRBJ2-7	TRBV7-9	.	TGTGCCAGCAAAACAGCGGGGGCATCATACGAGCAGTACTTC	CASKTAGASYEQYF
.	TRBJ2-5	TRBV18	.	TGTGCCAGCTCACCACGTGCAGGGAAGACCCAGTACTTC	CASSPRAGKTQYF
.	TRBJ1-3	TRBV9	once	TGTGCCAGCAGCCTCAGTTCCTCGACCTATACTCTTACTAGGTCTGGAAACACCATATATTTT	CASSLSSSTYTLTRSGNTIYF
TRBD1	TRBJ1-2	TRBV6-5	.	TGTGCCAGCAGTTACGCGGGACAGGGTTCTGGCTACACCTTC	CASSYAGQGSGYTF
.	TRBJ1-4	TRBV4-3	.	TGCGCCAGCAGCCAAGATCCCGGGCCAGGGGAAAAACTGTTTTTT	CASSQDPGPGEKLFF
.	TRBJ2-3	TRBV18	.	TGTGCCAGCTCACCAGGGGGTCGTCAGGGGGATACGCAGTATTTT	CASSPGGRQGDTQYF
TRBD2	TRBJ2-3	TRBV13	.	TGTGCCAGCAGGATTAGCGGGGGGGCCCAAACGCAGTATTTT	CASRISGGAQTQYF
TRBD1	TRBJ2-5	TRBV7-8	.	TGTGCCAGCAGCATCGGGCAGGGGGAACGGGGAGAGACCCAGTACTTC	CASSIGQGERGETQYF
.	TRBJ2-7	TRBV7-2	.	TGTGCCAGCAGCTTAGCTGTTCGGGAGCAGTACTTC	CASSLAVREQYF
.	TRBJ2-5	TRBV5-1	.	TGCGCCAGCAGCTTTACAGGGTCCCAAGAGACCCAGTACTTC	CASSFTGSQETQYF
TRBD1	TRBJ1-2	TRBV19	.	TGTGCCAGTAGTCGCCGGGACAGACCTAGGGGCTACACCTTC	CASSRRDRPRGYTF
TRBD1	TRBJ2-3	TRBV30	once	TGTGCCTGGAGTACAGGGGTAAGCACAGATACGCAGTATTTT	CAWSTGVSTDTQYF
.	TRBJ2-7	TRBV27	.	TGTGCCAGCGGAACTACAGGGATCATCCCCTACGAGCAGTACTTC	CASGTTGIIPYEQYF
.	TRBJ2-7	TRBV19	.	TGTGCCAGTTGGGGCGGGGCTTCCTACGAGCAGTACTTC	CASWGGASYEQYF
TRBD1	TRBJ1-4	TRBV5-5	.	TGTGCCAGCAGCCTTCGACAGGGGGCGGGCGAAAAACTGTTTTTT	CASSLRQGAGEKLFF
.	TRBJ1-2	TRBV18	.	TGTGCCAGCTCACCACTTTCGGGCGGGGAAGTGGATGGCTACACCTTC	CASSPLSGGEVDGYTF
TRBD1	TRBJ2-3	TRBV19	.	TGTGCCAGTTCCCCACGGGACAGGGTTTGGGATACGCAGTATTTT	CASSPRDRVWDTQYF
.	TRBJ1-2	TRBV7-3	.	TGTGCCAGCAGCTTAATCCCGGGAACTAATGGCTACACCTTC	CASSLIPGTNGYTF
.	TRBJ2-1	TRBV5-1	.	TGCGCCAGCAGCGGCAGTGGCAATGAGCAGTTCTTC	CASSGSGNEQFF
TRBD1	TRBJ1-1	TRBV4-2	once	TGTGCCAGCAGCCAGAATGCCCCCGGGACAGGGGGCGCCGATACTGAAGCTTTCTTT	CASSQNAPGTGGADTEAFF
.	TRBJ1-4	TRBV30	.	TGTGCCTGGTATACGGGACTGTTAGGAAGTGAAAAACTGTTTTTT	CAWYTGLLGSEKLFF
.	TRBJ2-5	TRBV4-3	.	TGCGCCAGCAGCCAAGACGCGGGCTTCCAAGAGACCCAGTACTTC	CASSQDAGFQETQYF
TRBD2	TRBJ2-5	TRBV5-4	.	TGTGCCAGCAGCTTACGCGCGGGGGGAGAGACCCAGTACTTC	CASSLRAGGETQYF
.	TRBJ2-7	TRBV7-6	.	TGTGCCAGCAGCCACTCGTCACCGCGAGGCGAGCAGTACTTC	CASSHSSPRGEQYF
.	TRBJ1-6	TRBV21-1	.	TGTGCCAGCAGCCTATCCGTCTGGGGGCTATGCAATTCACCCCTCCACTTT	CASSLSVWGLCNSPLHF